These 31 T cell receptor beta chains were all obtained from the same sample, sequenced in a study of cytomegalovirus exposure and HLA in healthy donors. Produced via immunoSEQ multiplex PCR; TCRdb's table is partial and in-frame only. Here the sample spans approximately 150,000 clones, approximately 90% being singletons. Sequencing was done on a sample of PBMCs. Receptor source: a man between 18 and 35 years old in good health and CMV-seropositive.

The chain carries TRBV18 and TRBJ1-1; the D is unclear. This CDR3 spans 12 amino acids. V gave up 6 bases and J gave up 2 bases, with 7 bases separating them. Germline values: CDR1 KGHSH, CDR2 LQKENI. The CDR3 nucleotides are TGTGCCAGCTCCATCAGTAACACTGAAGCTTTCTTT. Its protein is CASSISNTEAFF.

The chain couples TRBV6-5 to TRBJ1-5; TRBD1 matches 7 bases. The germline V gene encodes CDR1 MNHEY and CDR2 SVGAGI. Trimming removed 6 bases from V and 6 bases from J; junction bases left unmatched: 8. CDR3 size: 14 residues. CDR3 sequence reads: CASSPTGASQPQHF. CDR3 DNA sequence: TGTGCCAGCAGCCCTACAGGGGCGAGTCAGCCCCAGCATTTT.

This chain uses TRBV2 with TRBJ1-1, with 10 bases identical to TRBD1. Germline lookup yields CDR1 SNHLY and CDR2 FYNNEI. The CDR3 covers 14 residues. V lost 6 bases and J lost 5; bases outside the gene matches: 6. The CDR3 sequence is CASRRGQGVTEAFF. As DNA, the CDR3 is TGTGCCAGCAGGAGAGGACAGGGGGTGACTGAAGCTTTCTTT.

The V gene is TRBV6-5, the J gene TRBJ2-7; D gene ambiguous. Germline V gene lookup returns CDR1 MNHEY and CDR2 SVGAGI. Trimming took off 2 bases at V and 1 base at J, with 6 bases between the two ends. The CDR3 runs 13 residues. CDR3: CASSYHGSYEQYF. The CDR3 nucleotides read TGTGCCAGCAGTTACCACGGGTCCTACGAGCAGTACTTC.

This clone was recorded only once. V is TRBV5-1 and J is TRBJ1-2; 7 nucleotides line up with TRBD1. With V trimmed by 4 bases and J by 11 bases, 8 bases remained unmatched. The CDR3 runs 12 residues. Germline loops: CDR1 SGHRS, CDR2 YFSETQ. CDR3 DNA sequence: TGCGCCAGCAGCCTGACAGGGATTTGGTACACCTTC. Translating gives CASSLTGIWYTF.

This rearrangement joins TRBV27 to TRBJ1-1; the D gene is possibly TRBD1 (6 bases). The CDR3 spans 14 residues. Trimming removed 1 base at V and 5 bases at J, with 11 bases between. Germline V gene data show CDR1 as MNHEY and CDR2 as SMNVEV (reference sequence). Here the CDR3 reads CASSLLGGRTEAFF. Written as DNA, the CDR3 is TGTGCCAGCAGTTTATTGGGGGGGCGGACTGAAGCTTTCTTT.

The genes are TRBV15 and TRBJ2-7; 7 nucleotides agree with TRBD1. The V gene's germline CDR1 is LNHNV and CDR2 YYDKDF (reference sequence). The trim removed 0 bases at V and 6 bases at J, leaving 11 bases unmatched. CDR3 length: 16 residues. The chain's CDR3 is CATSRDTLGTVVEQYF. The DNA of the CDR3 is TGTGCCACCAGCAGAGATACCCTCGGGACAGTTGTCGAGCAGTACTTC.

J is TRBJ2-3 and V is TRBV5-1, with 9 bases lining up with TRBD2. This CDR3 region has 16 residues. Looked up from germline, CDR1 is SGHRS and CDR2 is YFSETQ. With V trimmed by 3 bases and J by 3 bases, 8 bases remained unmatched. CDR3 sequence (DNA): TGCGCCAGCAGCTCGGGGACTAGCCGTCGGACAGATACGCAGTATTTT. This translates into CASSSGTSRRTDTQYF.

The chain joins TRBV5-4 to TRBJ2-5; weak D call: TRBD1 (6 bases). Trimming removed 4 bases at V and 4 bases at J, with 14 bases between. CDR3 length: 14 amino acids. Germline CDR1 is SGHNT and CDR2 is YYREEE (reference sequence). CDR3 bases: TGTGCCAGCAGCCTACAGGGTAGTGGAGAGACCCAGTACTTC. As protein: CASSLQGSGETQYF.

The chain links TRBV5-1 to TRBJ1-4, with 7 positions matching TRBD1. Trimming removed 3 bases from V and 3 bases from J; junction bases left unmatched: 5. CDR1 is SGHRS and CDR2 is YFSETQ in the germline V gene. The CDR3 loop spans 15 amino acids. The CDR3 DNA reads as TGCGCCAGCAGCTCCAACAGGGGTGCTAATGAAAAACTGTTTTTT. It yields the protein CASSSNRGANEKLFF.

This sequence joins TRBV5-6 and TRBJ2-2, with 8 nucleotides matching TRBD2. CDR1 and CDR2 (germline): SGHDT, YYEEEE. V was clipped by 4 bases and J by 6 bases; unmatched bases: 11. This CDR3 has 16 residues. This CDR3 is CASSPTTSGIAGELFF. CDR3 nucleotide sequence: TGTGCCAGCAGCCCTACCACTAGCGGAATAGCCGGGGAGCTGTTTTTT.

Written as DNA, the CDR3 is TGTGCCAGCAGTACCGGGACAGGGGGCGAGGAGCAGTACTTC. This translates into CASSTGTGGEEQYF. J is TRBJ2-7 and V is TRBV6-5; 12 bases map to TRBD1. V shed 5 bases and J 7 bases; nucleotides not matched to a gene: 6. CDR1 MNHEY and CDR2 SVGAGI come from the germline V gene. The CDR3 runs 14 residues.

CDR3 sequence reads: CASSRETEAFF. The CDR3 DNA reads as TGTGCCAGCAGCCGAGAGACTGAAGCTTTCTTT. The gene calls are TRBV5-6 and TRBJ1-1; D unresolved. Germline CDR1 is SGHDT and CDR2 is YYEEEE. V was shortened by 4 bases and J by 5 bases, with 6 bases between the two germline ends. CDR3 length: 11 amino acids.

This clone was counted a single time. The V call is TRBV19, the J call TRBJ1-2, with 8 positions matching TRBD1. This CDR3 spans 14 amino acids. Unmatched junction bases numbered 9, after V lost 4 bases and J lost 8 bases. Germline V gives CDR1 LNHDA, CDR2 SQIVND (reference sequence). CDR3 coding DNA: TGTGCCAGTAGTAACCCGACAGGGGCAGGAGGCTACACCTTC. Amino acid sequence: CASSNPTGAGGYTF.

The gene calls are TRBV5-1 and TRBJ1-5; maybe TRBD1 (5 bases). Trimming cost V 0 bases and J 4 bases, with 11 bases left between them. The CDR3 spans 15 residues. Germline CDR1 SGHRS, CDR2 YFSETQ. This CDR3 reads CASSLVAGGNQPQHF. CDR3 bases: TGCGCCAGCAGCTTGGTAGCCGGGGGGAATCAGCCCCAGCATTTT.

The chain employs TRBV27 and TRBJ2-1, with TRBD1 as a possible D gene (5 bases). The CDR3 has 14 amino acids. Trimming stripped 5 bases from V and 8 bases from J, with 16 bases between. Germline lookup yields CDR1 MNHEY and CDR2 SMNVEV (reference sequence). CDR3: CASSPGRDWDEQFF. CDR3 sequence (DNA): TGTGCCAGCAGTCCAGGCAGGGATTGGGATGAGCAGTTCTTC.

The chain uses TRBV4-1 and TRBJ2-3, with 9 bases aligning to TRBD2. The CDR3 loop spans 16 amino acids. In germline, CDR1 is MGHRA, CDR2 YSYEKL. The junction had 8 bases not matched to a gene; V was cut back by 1 base and J by 6 bases. The CDR3 here is CASSQGPSGTSDTQYF. The CDR3 DNA reads as TGCGCCAGCAGCCAAGGTCCTAGCGGGACCTCGGATACGCAGTATTTT.

This rearrangement joins TRBV5-1 to TRBJ2-1; 9 positions agree with TRBD1. Germline lookup yields CDR1 SGHRS and CDR2 YFSETQ. The J segment lost 4 bases and the V segment lost 4 bases, leaving 6 bases of the junction unmatched. The CDR3 sequence is 15 residues long. The CDR3 reads CASSIPGTGYNEQFF. CDR3 DNA sequence: TGCGCCAGCAGCATACCCGGGACAGGGTACAATGAGCAGTTCTTC.

This clone occurred a few times. This rearrangement joins TRBV7-9 to TRBJ2-6; possible D gene TRBD2, 5 bases. CDR1 and CDR2 (germline): SEHNR, FQNEAQ (reference sequence). CDR3 length: 16 residues. V lost 4 bases to trimming and J lost 5 bases, with 15 bases between them. CDR3 nucleotide sequence: TGTGCCAGCAGCTCCCCCGAGGGCGCAAGGGCCAACGTCCTGACTTTC. This translates into CASSSPEGARANVLTF.

V gene TRBV7-6 combines with J gene TRBJ2-7; 8 bases are shared with TRBD2. The CDR3 runs to 15 residues. From germline, CDR1 is SGHVS and CDR2 FNYEAQ. Trimming removed 3 bases from V and 1 base from J; junction bases left unmatched: 5. The CDR3 DNA reads TGTGCCAGCAGCTTGGTAGCGGGGAATTCCTACGAGCAGTACTTC. This codes for CASSLVAGNSYEQYF.

The chain employs TRBV5-1 and TRBJ2-7; a possible D gene is TRBD2 (5 bases). The V end lost 4 bases, the J end lost 3 bases, and 20 bases lay between the germline ends. The V gene's germline CDR1 is SGHRS and CDR2 YFSETQ. The CDR3 runs 16 residues. The CDR3 DNA sequence: TGCGCCAGCAGCCCAGGTCCGGACTTGCGATTCTACGAGCAGTACTTC. Its translation: CASSPGPDLRFYEQYF.

The rearrangement joins TRBV27 to TRBJ2-2, with 16 bases identical to TRBD2. Germline V gene data show CDR1 as MNHEY and CDR2 as SMNVEV (reference sequence). V lost 6 bases and J lost 0; bases outside the gene matches: 4. This CDR3 is 18 amino acids long. CDR3 in DNA: TGTGCCAGCAGGGGGGGACTAGCGGGAGGGACGAACACCGGGGAGCTGTTTTTT. Protein: CASRGGLAGGTNTGELFF.

The chain joins TRBV9 to TRBJ2-3; D is perhaps TRBD2 (5 bases). The length of the CDR3 is 15 residues. V shed 1 base and J shed 1 base, with 10 bases lying between them. From germline, CDR1 is SGDLS and CDR2 YYNGEE. CDR3 sequence (DNA): TGTGCCAGCAGCGTACTAGCCCAACGCACAGATACGCAGTATTTT. Translating gives CASSVLAQRTDTQYF.

The V call is TRBV7-2, the J call TRBJ1-4; no definite D call. The V gene's germline CDR1 is SGHTA and CDR2 FQGNSA. The CDR3 consists of 16 residues. The V gene lost 5 bases and the J gene lost 1 base, with 14 bases spanning the gap. This CDR3 reads CASSRLMGGTNEKLFF. CDR3 sequence (DNA): TGTGCCAGCAGCCGTTTGATGGGAGGAACTAATGAAAAACTGTTTTTT.

The chain uses TRBV27 and TRBJ1-2; D perhaps matches TRBD1 (5 bases). V lost 10 bases and J lost 8, with 17 bases in between. There are 12 residues in the CDR3. Looked up from germline, CDR1 is MNHEY and CDR2 is SMNVEV (reference sequence). The CDR3 sequence: CATQAGGGGYTF. The CDR3 coding sequence is TGTGCCACTCAAGCGGGGGGAGGAGGCTACACCTTC.

The rearrangement links TRBV5-1 to TRBJ1-5, with a weak D call TRBD1 (5 bases). V was pared by 3 bases and J by 5 bases, with 12 bases between. The germline V gene has CDR1 SGHRS and CDR2 YFSETQ. The CDR3 extends over 14 amino acids. CDR3 in DNA: TGCGCCAGCAGCTCCGGGACTGCAGATCAGCCCCAGCATTTT. Protein sequence: CASSSGTADQPQHF. Complete variable domain (other parts from reference TRBV5-1 and TRBJ1-5): KAGVTQTPRYLIKTRGQQVTLSCSPISGHRSVSWYQQTPGQGLQFLFEYFSETQRNKGNFPGRFSGRQFSNSRSEMNVSTLELGDSALYLCASSSGTADQPQHFGDGTRLSIL.

This chain's CDR3 is CASSLRLAGAGYNEQFF. CDR3 nucleotide sequence: TGTGCCAGCAGCCTAAGACTAGCGGGAGCAGGGTACAATGAGCAGTTCTTC. The rearrangement uses TRBV14 and TRBJ2-1; TRBD2 agrees at 12 bases. J lost 4 bases, V lost 4 bases, and 8 bases had no gene match. This CDR3 region has 17 residues. Per the germline V gene, CDR1 is SGHDN and CDR2 is FVKESK.

The genes are TRBV29-1 and TRBJ1-2, with 7 bases aligning to TRBD1. This CDR3 has 13 amino acids. Germline V gene sequence: CDR1 SQVTM, CDR2 ANQGSEA. J gave up 3 bases and V 7 bases, and 8 bases lay outside the gene matches. CDR3 DNA sequence: TGCAGCGCCCAACAGGGGAACGACTATGGCTACACCTTC. Its translation: CSAQQGNDYGYTF.

J is TRBJ1-6 and V is TRBV4-1; unclear D gene. The CDR3 has 17 amino acids. Deletions cut 0 bases from V and 3 bases from J, with 12 bases between. The germline V gene encodes CDR1 MGHRA and CDR2 YSYEKL. CDR3 amino acids: CASSQDLGVSYNSPLHF. The CDR3 DNA sequence: TGCGCCAGCAGCCAAGACCTGGGAGTCAGCTATAATTCACCCCTCCACTTT.

This chain links TRBV7-9 with TRBJ1-2; 9 nucleotides line up with TRBD1. The CDR3 is 13 residues long. Germline-derived CDR1 and CDR2 are SEHNR and FQNEAQ (reference sequence). With V trimmed by 5 bases and J by 6 bases, 4 bases remained unmatched. The CDR3: CASSPWTGDGYTF. As DNA, the CDR3 is TGTGCCAGCAGCCCATGGACAGGGGATGGCTACACCTTC.

This clone was picked up a small number of times. The chain links TRBV2 to TRBJ1-2; 7 bases fit TRBD1. CDR3 length equals 13 residues. Germline lookup yields CDR1 SNHLY and CDR2 FYNNEI. Trimming took 10 bases from V and 2 from J; bases not matched to a gene: 7. This CDR3 reads CANRQGENYGYTF. DNA for the CDR3: TGTGCCAACCGACAGGGAGAAAACTATGGCTACACCTTC.